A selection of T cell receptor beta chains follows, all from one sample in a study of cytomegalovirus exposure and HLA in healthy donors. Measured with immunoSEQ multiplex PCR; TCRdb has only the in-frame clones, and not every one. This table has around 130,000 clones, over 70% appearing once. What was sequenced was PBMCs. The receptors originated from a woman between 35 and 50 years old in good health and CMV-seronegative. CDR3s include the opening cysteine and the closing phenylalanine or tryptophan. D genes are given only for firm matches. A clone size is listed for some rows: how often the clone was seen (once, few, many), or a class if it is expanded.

DNA: TGTGCCAGCAGCTTAGTCGCTAGTCTGTACGAGCAGTACTTC; CDR3: CASSLVASLYEQYF; D: .; length: 14; V: TRBV7-9; J: TRBJ2-7; size: few
DNA: TGTGCCAGCAGCCAAGAGGCTGAGGGTGAGCAGTTCTTC; CDR3: CASSQEAEGEQFF; D: .; length: 13; V: TRBV4-2; J: TRBJ2-1; size: few
DNA: TGTGCCAGCAGCTTATACTCGGGACAGGGTTATAACACTGAAGCTTTCTTT; CDR3: CASSLYSGQGYNTEAFF; D: TRBD1; length: 17; V: TRBV7-2; J: TRBJ1-1; size: .
DNA: TGTGCCAGCAGTTCCCCCCCACGGGGGGTAAATGAGCAGTTCTTC; CDR3: CASSSPPRGVNEQFF; D: TRBD2; length: 15; V: TRBV28; J: TRBJ2-1; size: .
DNA: TGTGCCAGCAGCTTCGAACAGGGGTTGAGTGAGCAGTACTTC; CDR3: CASSFEQGLSEQYF; D: TRBD1; length: 14; V: TRBV11-1; J: TRBJ2-7; size: .
DNA: TGTGCCAGCAGTGAAGAGGGAGAGGTGAATGAGCAGTTCTTC; CDR3: CASSEEGEVNEQFF; D: .; length: 14; V: TRBV6-1; J: TRBJ2-1; size: .
DNA: TGTGCCAGCAGCCCCCAGGGCACAGATACGCAGTATTTT; CDR3: CASSPQGTDTQYF; D: .; length: 13; V: TRBV11-2; J: TRBJ2-3; size: once
DNA: TGTGCCAGCAGCTCAGAAGAGCCGAACACTGAAGCTTTCTTT; CDR3: CASSSEEPNTEAFF; D: .; length: 14; V: TRBV11-3; J: TRBJ1-1; size: .
DNA: TGCGCCAGCAGCCGGAAAAAGGGTAGTATGGAGGCGGATGAAAAACTGTTTTTT; CDR3: CASSRKKGSMEADEKLFF; D: .; length: 18; V: TRBV4-1; J: TRBJ1-4; size: once
DNA: TGTGCCAGCAGTGAAATAGATTCCGGGGAGCTGTTTTTT; CDR3: CASSEIDSGELFF; D: .; length: 13; V: TRBV6-1; J: TRBJ2-2; size: .